The clone carrying this TCR beta chain was observed at least ten times. The antigen remains unidentified. This sample is part of a study of T cells after yellow fever vaccination. Findings of the study overall: Overall, a small share of clonotypes was seen in both CD4 and CD8 compartments.

V shed 5 bases, J shed 1 base, and the junction held 6 bases outside the gene matches. The germline CDR1 and CDR2 sequences are SGHVS and FNYEAQ. CDR3 length equals 15 residues. UMIs and a universal primer site were added when TCR cDNA was made by 5'RACE template switching. One entry per CDR3 protein results from TCRdb running MiXCR on the 5' RACE reads. The sample includes around 180,000 distinct CDR3 sequences, roughly 6.2% of them seen just once. Here the sequenced sample was CD4+ T cells sorted from PBMCs, taken on the day of the first yellow fever vaccination. The V and J genes are TRBV7-6 and TRBJ2-5; 8 bases are a match to TRBD2. This TCR came from a man aged 18 to 35 who received the YFV17D yellow fever vaccine. CDR3 DNA: TGTGCCAGCAGCCGCGGGGGGACCCTCCAAGAGACCCAGTACTTC. Its translation: CASSRGGTLQETQYF.